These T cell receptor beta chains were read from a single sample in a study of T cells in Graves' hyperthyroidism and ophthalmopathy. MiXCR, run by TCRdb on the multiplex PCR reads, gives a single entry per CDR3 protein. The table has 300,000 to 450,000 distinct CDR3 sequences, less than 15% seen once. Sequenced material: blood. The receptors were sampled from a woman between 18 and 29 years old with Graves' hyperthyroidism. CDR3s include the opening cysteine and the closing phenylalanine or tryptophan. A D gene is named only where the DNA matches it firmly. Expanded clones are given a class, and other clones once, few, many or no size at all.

CDR3 protein: CASSVNLLPQHF
CDR3 DNA: TGTGCCAGCAGTGTAAACCTGTTGCCCCAGCATTTT
clone size: many
D gene: .
CDR3 length: 12
V gene: TRBV6-2/TRBV6-3
J gene: TRBJ1-5

CDR3 protein: CAGSQLAGGTGELFF
CDR3 DNA: TGTGCCGGCAGCCAACTAGCGGGGGGTACCGGGGAGCTGTTTTTT
clone size: few
D gene: TRBD2
CDR3 length: 15
V gene: TRBV3-1
J gene: TRBJ2-2

CDR3 protein: CASSLVRSQETQYF
CDR3 DNA: TGCGCCAGCAGCTTGGTCCGTAGCCAAGAGACCCAGTACTTC
clone size: few
D gene: .
CDR3 length: 14
V gene: TRBV5-1
J gene: TRBJ2-5

CDR3 protein: CASSVAGTAQETQYF
CDR3 DNA: TGTGCCAGCAGCGTAGCCGGGACAGCGCAAGAGACCCAGTACTTC
clone size: many
D gene: TRBD1
CDR3 length: 15
V gene: TRBV9
J gene: TRBJ2-5

CDR3 protein: CSASNAEGANTGELFF
CDR3 DNA: TGCAGTGCTAGTAACGCCGAGGGCGCGAACACCGGGGAGCTGTTTTTT
clone size: few
D gene: .
CDR3 length: 16
V gene: TRBV20-1
J gene: TRBJ2-2

CDR3 protein: CASSPRTENTIYF
CDR3 DNA: TGTGCCAGCTCACCGCGGACAGAAAACACCATATATTTT
clone size: many
D gene: .
CDR3 length: 13
V gene: TRBV18
J gene: TRBJ1-3

CDR3 protein: CASSYPPGTGEAFF
CDR3 DNA: TGTGCCAGCAGTTACCCCCCCGGGACAGGGGAAGCTTTCTTT
clone size: many
D gene: TRBD1
CDR3 length: 14
V gene: TRBV6-2/TRBV6-3
J gene: TRBJ1-1

CDR3 protein: CASKGGQGGNQPQHF
CDR3 DNA: TGTGCCAGCAAGGGGGGGCAGGGTGGCAATCAGCCCCAGCATTTT
clone size: many
D gene: .
CDR3 length: 15
V gene: TRBV28
J gene: TRBJ1-5

CDR3 protein: CASSHRSELYGYTF
CDR3 DNA: TGTGCCAGCAGCCACCGGTCAGAACTCTATGGCTACACCTTC
clone size: many
D gene: .
CDR3 length: 14
V gene: TRBV7-8
J gene: TRBJ1-2

CDR3 protein: CASLRTGNQETQYF
CDR3 DNA: TGTGCCAGCCTAAGAACAGGGAACCAAGAGACCCAGTACTTC
clone size: many
D gene: .
CDR3 length: 14
V gene: TRBV28
J gene: TRBJ2-5

CDR3 protein: CASRSSQGTDTQYF
CDR3 DNA: TGTGCCAGTAGGTCCAGTCAGGGCACAGATACGCAGTATTTT
clone size: .
D gene: .
CDR3 length: 14
V gene: TRBV19
J gene: TRBJ2-3

CDR3 protein: CASSLDQVGKRSYGYTF
CDR3 DNA: TGTGCCAGCAGCTTAGATCAAGTGGGGAAGAGAAGCTATGGCTACACCTTC
clone size: many
D gene: .
CDR3 length: 17
V gene: TRBV11-2
J gene: TRBJ1-2

CDR3 protein: CASSFRVNYEQYF
CDR3 DNA: TGTGCCAGCAGTTTCAGAGTGAACTACGAGCAGTACTTC
clone size: many
D gene: .
CDR3 length: 13
V gene: TRBV28
J gene: TRBJ2-7

CDR3 protein: CASSLEGHPYKQYF
CDR3 DNA: TGTGCCAGCAGCTTAGAGGGACATCCCTACAAGCAGTACTTC
clone size: many
D gene: .
CDR3 length: 14
V gene: TRBV7-9
J gene: TRBJ2-7

CDR3 protein: CSALYSDWRGGYEQYF
CDR3 DNA: TGCAGTGCTCTTTACTCAGACTGGCGAGGAGGCTACGAGCAGTACTTC
clone size: many
D gene: .
CDR3 length: 16
V gene: TRBV20-1
J gene: TRBJ2-7

CDR3 protein: CASSPRDSGADTQYF
CDR3 DNA: TGTGCCAGCTCACCCCGGGACAGCGGGGCAGATACGCAGTATTTT
clone size: many
D gene: .
CDR3 length: 15
V gene: TRBV18
J gene: TRBJ2-3

CDR3 protein: CASSRDYRTDTQYF
CDR3 DNA: TGTGCCAGCAGCCGGGACTATCGCACAGATACGCAGTATTTT
clone size: many
D gene: TRBD2
CDR3 length: 14
V gene: TRBV7-3
J gene: TRBJ2-3

CDR3 protein: CASSLWAASYEQYF
CDR3 DNA: TGTGCCAGCAGTTTATGGGCAGCTTCCTACGAGCAGTACTTC
clone size: many
D gene: .
CDR3 length: 14
V gene: TRBV28
J gene: TRBJ2-7

CDR3 protein: CASKPRTGDDYGYTF
CDR3 DNA: TGTGCCAGTAAACCGCGCACAGGGGACGACTATGGCTACACCTTC
clone size: many
D gene: TRBD1
CDR3 length: 15
V gene: TRBV19
J gene: TRBJ1-2

CDR3 protein: CASRVAGSSDTQYF
CDR3 DNA: TGTGCCAGCAGGGTAGCGGGAAGTTCAGATACGCAGTATTTT
clone size: many
D gene: TRBD2
CDR3 length: 14
V gene: TRBV2
J gene: TRBJ2-3

CDR3 protein: CASSYGGGLYNEQFF
CDR3 DNA: TGTGCCAGCAGTTACGGGGGGGGCCTCTACAATGAGCAGTTCTTC
clone size: many
D gene: .
CDR3 length: 15
V gene: TRBV6-2/TRBV6-3
J gene: TRBJ2-1

CDR3 protein: CSVSDSDTEAFF
CDR3 DNA: TGCAGCGTCTCCGACAGCGACACTGAAGCTTTCTTT
clone size: many
D gene: .
CDR3 length: 12
V gene: TRBV29-1
J gene: TRBJ1-1

CDR3 protein: CASSSGLAGASYNEQFF
CDR3 DNA: TGTGCCAGCAGTTCGGGACTAGCGGGAGCCTCCTACAATGAGCAGTTCTTC
clone size: many
D gene: TRBD2
CDR3 length: 17
V gene: TRBV28
J gene: TRBJ2-1

CDR3 protein: CASSPRASKGTYEQYF
CDR3 DNA: TGTGCCAGCAGTCCTCGGGCCTCAAAGGGGACCTACGAGCAGTACTTC
clone size: many
D gene: .
CDR3 length: 16
V gene: TRBV28
J gene: TRBJ2-7

CDR3 protein: CASSITVAGAETQYF
CDR3 DNA: TGTGCCAGCAGCATCACGGTGGCAGGGGCGGAGACCCAGTACTTC
clone size: .
D gene: .
CDR3 length: 15
V gene: TRBV7-9
J gene: TRBJ2-5

CDR3 protein: CSATWTLSSYEQYF
CDR3 DNA: TGCAGTGCTACCTGGACGCTAAGCTCCTACGAGCAGTACTTC
clone size: few
D gene: .
CDR3 length: 14
V gene: TRBV20-1
J gene: TRBJ2-7

CDR3 protein: CASSLDVGRGNQPQHF
CDR3 DNA: TGTGCCAGCAGCCTCGACGTGGGCAGGGGAAATCAGCCCCAGCATTTT
clone size: many
D gene: .
CDR3 length: 16
V gene: TRBV7-2
J gene: TRBJ1-5

CDR3 protein: CASSTRTGANYGYTF
CDR3 DNA: TGTGCCAGTAGTACTCGGACAGGGGCTAACTATGGCTACACCTTC
clone size: few
D gene: TRBD1
CDR3 length: 15
V gene: TRBV19
J gene: TRBJ1-2

CDR3 protein: CASTPGGLDTQYF
CDR3 DNA: TGTGCCAGCACCCCGGGAGGCTTGGATACGCAGTATTTT
clone size: few
D gene: TRBD2
CDR3 length: 13
V gene: TRBV25-1
J gene: TRBJ2-3

CDR3 protein: CASRRGTGEYSPLHF
CDR3 DNA: TGTGCCAGCAGACGTGGGACAGGGGAGTACTCACCCCTCCACTTT
clone size: .
D gene: TRBD1
CDR3 length: 15
V gene: TRBV27
J gene: TRBJ1-6

CDR3 protein: CASSYQAHPYF
CDR3 DNA: TGTGCCAGCAGCTACCAGGCCCATCCTTACTTC
clone size: many
D gene: .
CDR3 length: 11
V gene: TRBV7-9
J gene: TRBJ2-5

CDR3 protein: CASSQGGRNEQFF
CDR3 DNA: TGTGCCAGCAGCCAAGGAGGGCGGAATGAGCAGTTCTTC
clone size: many
D gene: .
CDR3 length: 13
V gene: TRBV3-1
J gene: TRBJ2-1

CDR3 protein: CASRNTAGRETQYF
CDR3 DNA: TGTGCCAGCAGGAACACGGCAGGTCGGGAGACCCAGTACTTC
clone size: many
D gene: .
CDR3 length: 14
V gene: TRBV12-3/TRBV12-4
J gene: TRBJ2-5

CDR3 protein: CASSRQLAGGKDTQYF
CDR3 DNA: TGTGCCAGCAGCCGACAACTAGCGGGAGGGAAGGATACGCAGTATTTT
clone size: .
D gene: TRBD2
CDR3 length: 16
V gene: TRBV7-2
J gene: TRBJ2-3

CDR3 protein: CASSSNAYNEQFF
CDR3 DNA: TGTGCCAGCAGTTCTAATGCTTACAATGAGCAGTTCTTC
clone size: many
D gene: .
CDR3 length: 13
V gene: TRBV13
J gene: TRBJ2-1

CDR3 protein: CASSYGDPGTEAFF
CDR3 DNA: TGTGCCAGCAGTTACGGGGACCCCGGGACTGAAGCTTTCTTT
clone size: many
D gene: .
CDR3 length: 14
V gene: TRBV6-5
J gene: TRBJ1-1

CDR3 protein: CASTEAMAGANVLTF
CDR3 DNA: TGTGCCAGCACGGAAGCCATGGCTGGGGCCAACGTCCTGACTTTC
clone size: many
D gene: .
CDR3 length: 15
V gene: TRBV2
J gene: TRBJ2-6

CDR3 protein: CATSRGRTSGTDEQYF
CDR3 DNA: TGTGCCACCAGCAGAGGACGGACTAGCGGGACGGACGAGCAGTACTTC
clone size: many
D gene: TRBD2
CDR3 length: 16
V gene: TRBV15
J gene: TRBJ2-7

CDR3 protein: CASSPSPGQGSWNTQYF
CDR3 DNA: TGTGCCAGCAGCCCCAGCCCAGGACAGGGAAGTTGGAATACGCAGTATTTT
clone size: many
D gene: TRBD1
CDR3 length: 17
V gene: TRBV11-2
J gene: TRBJ2-3

CDR3 protein: CSVRTANTGELFF
CDR3 DNA: TGCAGCGTTAGGACAGCGAACACCGGGGAGCTGTTTTTT
clone size: once
D gene: .
CDR3 length: 13
V gene: TRBV29-1
J gene: TRBJ2-2

CDR3 protein: CATTLSGTAYGYTF
CDR3 DNA: TGTGCCACCACGCTGTCGGGGACAGCCTATGGCTACACCTTC
clone size: many
D gene: TRBD1
CDR3 length: 14
V gene: TRBV6-1
J gene: TRBJ1-2

CDR3 protein: CASSPPKRDLNTGELFF
CDR3 DNA: TGTGCCAGCAGCCCCCCAAAGCGGGATTTGAACACCGGGGAGCTGTTTTTT
clone size: many
D gene: TRBD2
CDR3 length: 17
V gene: TRBV11-2
J gene: TRBJ2-2

CDR3 protein: CASNQQGGYGYTF
CDR3 DNA: TGTGCCAGCAATCAACAGGGTGGCTATGGCTACACCTTC
clone size: .
D gene: .
CDR3 length: 13
V gene: TRBV6-2/TRBV6-3
J gene: TRBJ1-2

CDR3 protein: CASRSGRTEAFF
CDR3 DNA: TGTGCCAGCAGATCAGGACGGACTGAAGCTTTCTTT
clone size: many
D gene: .
CDR3 length: 12
V gene: TRBV27
J gene: TRBJ1-1

CDR3 protein: CASSPKGVDQPQHF
CDR3 DNA: TGTGCCAGCAGCCCAAAAGGGGTGGATCAGCCCCAGCATTTT
clone size: many
D gene: .
CDR3 length: 14
V gene: TRBV7-9
J gene: TRBJ1-5

CDR3 protein: CASSLSAGGEYNEQFF
CDR3 DNA: TGTGCCAGCAGCTTATCGGCAGGGGGCGAATACAATGAGCAGTTCTTC
clone size: many
D gene: TRBD1
CDR3 length: 16
V gene: TRBV7-9
J gene: TRBJ2-1

CDR3 protein: CASSLWGERETQYF
CDR3 DNA: TGTGCCAGCAGCCTGTGGGGAGAGAGGGAGACCCAGTACTTC
clone size: few
D gene: .
CDR3 length: 14
V gene: TRBV5-4
J gene: TRBJ2-5

CDR3 protein: CSASDPGTGSYEQYF
CDR3 DNA: TGCAGTGCTAGTGATCCCGGGACGGGATCCTACGAGCAGTACTTC
clone size: many
D gene: .
CDR3 length: 15
V gene: TRBV20-1
J gene: TRBJ2-7

CDR3 protein: CASSLGHLRDEQFF
CDR3 DNA: TGTGCCAGCAGCTTAGGACATCTGAGGGATGAGCAGTTCTTC
clone size: many
D gene: .
CDR3 length: 14
V gene: TRBV9
J gene: TRBJ2-1

CDR3 protein: CSAPPPGANEQFF
CDR3 DNA: TGCAGTGCCCCCCCCCCGGGAGCCAATGAGCAGTTCTTC
clone size: few
D gene: .
CDR3 length: 13
V gene: TRBV20-1
J gene: TRBJ2-1

CDR3 protein: CASSLVLTGAGSNQPQHF
CDR3 DNA: TGTGCCAGCAGCTTAGTTTTGACGGGGGCTGGTAGCAATCAGCCCCAGCATTTT
clone size: many
D gene: .
CDR3 length: 18
V gene: TRBV7-2
J gene: TRBJ1-5

CDR3 protein: CASTRTGWGISTDTQYF
CDR3 DNA: TGTGCCAGCACCCGGACAGGTTGGGGGATTAGCACAGATACGCAGTATTTT
clone size: many
D gene: TRBD1
CDR3 length: 17
V gene: TRBV5-5
J gene: TRBJ2-3

CDR3 protein: CASRDSGEGYEQYF
CDR3 DNA: TGTGCCAGCAGGGATTCGGGAGAGGGGTACGAGCAGTACTTC
clone size: many
D gene: .
CDR3 length: 14
V gene: TRBV28
J gene: TRBJ2-7